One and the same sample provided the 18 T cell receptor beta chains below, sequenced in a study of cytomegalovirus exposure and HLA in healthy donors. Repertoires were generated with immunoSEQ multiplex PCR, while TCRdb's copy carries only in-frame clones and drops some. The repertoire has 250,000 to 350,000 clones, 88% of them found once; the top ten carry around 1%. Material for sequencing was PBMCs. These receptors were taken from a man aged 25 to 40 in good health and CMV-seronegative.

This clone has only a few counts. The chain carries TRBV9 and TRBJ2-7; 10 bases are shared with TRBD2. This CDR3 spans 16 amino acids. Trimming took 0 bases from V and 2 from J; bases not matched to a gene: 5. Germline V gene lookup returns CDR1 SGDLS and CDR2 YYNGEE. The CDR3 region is CASSVGLAGATYEQYF. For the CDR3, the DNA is TGTGCCAGCAGCGTAGGGCTAGCGGGGGCCACCTACGAGCAGTACTTC.

CDR3 residues: CASSLLGLAGGEQYF. The CDR3 coding sequence is TGCGCCAGCAGCCTCCTTGGACTAGCGGGGGGCGAGCAGTACTTC. The chain has TRBV4-1 and TRBJ2-7; 14 bases align to TRBD2. Germline V CDR1 and CDR2: MGHRA, YSYEKL. The ends lost 4 bases at V and 6 bases at J; junction bases unmatched: 5. CDR3 length: 15 amino acids.

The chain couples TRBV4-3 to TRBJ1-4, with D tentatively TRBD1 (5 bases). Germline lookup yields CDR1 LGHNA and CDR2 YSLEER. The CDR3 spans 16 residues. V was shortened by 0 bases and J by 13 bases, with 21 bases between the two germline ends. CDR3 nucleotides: TGCGCCAGCAGCCAAGATCCCGGGACTTCTTGGGTAGGACTGTTTTTT. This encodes CASSQDPGTSWVGLFF.

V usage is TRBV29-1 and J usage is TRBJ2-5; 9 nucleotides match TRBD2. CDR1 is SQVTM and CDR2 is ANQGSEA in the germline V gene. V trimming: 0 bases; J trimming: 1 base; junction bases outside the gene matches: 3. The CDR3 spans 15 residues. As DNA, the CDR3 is TGCAGCGTTGAAGATGTAGCGGGGGTCCAAGAGACCCAGTACTTC. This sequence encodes CSVEDVAGVQETQYF.

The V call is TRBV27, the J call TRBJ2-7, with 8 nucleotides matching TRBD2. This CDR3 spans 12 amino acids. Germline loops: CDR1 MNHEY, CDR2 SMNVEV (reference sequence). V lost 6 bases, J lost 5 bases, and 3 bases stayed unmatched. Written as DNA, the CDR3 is TGTGCCAGCAGCGGGAGGGGAGACGAGCAGTACTTC. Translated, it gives CASSGRGDEQYF.

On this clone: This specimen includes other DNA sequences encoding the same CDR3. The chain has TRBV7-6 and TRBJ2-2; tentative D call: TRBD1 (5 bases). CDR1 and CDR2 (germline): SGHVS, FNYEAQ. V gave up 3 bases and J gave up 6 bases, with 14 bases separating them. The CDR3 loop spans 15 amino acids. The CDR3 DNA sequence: TGTGCCAGCAGCTTGGGCCAGGGTGGGGCCGGGGAGCTGTTTTTT. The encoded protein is CASSLGQGGAGELFF. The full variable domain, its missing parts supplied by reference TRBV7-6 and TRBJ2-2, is GAGVSQSPRYKVTKRGQDVALRCDPISGHVSLYWYRQALGQGPEFLTYFNYEAQQDKSGLPNDRFSAERPEGSISTLTIQRTEQRDSAMYRCASSLGQGGAGELFFGEGSRLTVL.

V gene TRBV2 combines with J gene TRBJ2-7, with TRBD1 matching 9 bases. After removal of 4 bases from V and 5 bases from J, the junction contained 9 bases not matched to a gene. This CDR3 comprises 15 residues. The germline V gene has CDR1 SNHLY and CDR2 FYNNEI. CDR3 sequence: CASSVGQGVSHEQYF. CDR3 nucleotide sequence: TGTGCCAGCAGTGTGGGACAGGGTGTATCCCACGAGCAGTACTTC.

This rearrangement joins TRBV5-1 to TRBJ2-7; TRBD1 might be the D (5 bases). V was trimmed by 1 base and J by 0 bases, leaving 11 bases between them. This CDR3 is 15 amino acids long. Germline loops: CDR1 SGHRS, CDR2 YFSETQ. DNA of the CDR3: TGCGCCAGCAGCTTGCGCGTGGGGCCCTCCTACGAGCAGTACTTC. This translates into CASSLRVGPSYEQYF.

The DNA for the CDR3 is TGTGCCAGCAGCCCGGGGGGGTTCACTAATGAAAAACTGTTTTTT. This sequence encodes CASSPGGFTNEKLFF. The gene calls are TRBV7-8 and TRBJ1-4; tentatively, D is TRBD1 (5 bases). The CDR3 is made up of 15 amino acids. Trimming shortened V by 5 bases and J by 2 bases, and 12 bases separated the two germline ends. Germline CDR1 SGHVS, CDR2 FQNEAQ.

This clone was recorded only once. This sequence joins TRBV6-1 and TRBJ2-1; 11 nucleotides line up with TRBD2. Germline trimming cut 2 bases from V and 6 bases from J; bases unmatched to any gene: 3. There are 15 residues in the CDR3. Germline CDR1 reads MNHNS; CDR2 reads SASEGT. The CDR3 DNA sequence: TGTGCCAGCAGTGAACCGACTAGCGGGGTCAATGAGCAGTTCTTC. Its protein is CASSEPTSGVNEQFF.

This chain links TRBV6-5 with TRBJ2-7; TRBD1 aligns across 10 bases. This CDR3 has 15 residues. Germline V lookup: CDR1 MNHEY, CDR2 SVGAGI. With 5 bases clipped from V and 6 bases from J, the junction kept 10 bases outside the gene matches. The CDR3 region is CASSQLRDRGGEQYF. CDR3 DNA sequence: TGTGCCAGCAGTCAACTCCGGGACAGGGGTGGCGAGCAGTACTTC.

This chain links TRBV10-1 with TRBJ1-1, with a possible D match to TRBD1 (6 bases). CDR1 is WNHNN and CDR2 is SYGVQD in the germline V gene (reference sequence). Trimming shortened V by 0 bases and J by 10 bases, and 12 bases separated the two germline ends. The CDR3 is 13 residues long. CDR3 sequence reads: CASSESGAGIAFF. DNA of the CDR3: TGCGCCAGCAGTGAGTCGGGGGCAGGTATAGCTTTCTTT.

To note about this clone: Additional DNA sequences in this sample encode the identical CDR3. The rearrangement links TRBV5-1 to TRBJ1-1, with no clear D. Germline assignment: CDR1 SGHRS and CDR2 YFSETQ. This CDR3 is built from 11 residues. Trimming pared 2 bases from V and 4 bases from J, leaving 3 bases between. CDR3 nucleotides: TGCGCCAGCAGCTTCGGCACTGAAGCTTTCTTT. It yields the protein CASSFGTEAFF.

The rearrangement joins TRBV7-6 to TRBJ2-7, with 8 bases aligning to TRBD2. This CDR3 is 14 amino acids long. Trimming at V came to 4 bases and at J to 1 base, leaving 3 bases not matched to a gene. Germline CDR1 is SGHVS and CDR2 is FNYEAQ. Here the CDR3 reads CASSSGGVSYEQYF. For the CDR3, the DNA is TGTGCCAGCAGCTCGGGGGGGGTGTCCTACGAGCAGTACTTC.

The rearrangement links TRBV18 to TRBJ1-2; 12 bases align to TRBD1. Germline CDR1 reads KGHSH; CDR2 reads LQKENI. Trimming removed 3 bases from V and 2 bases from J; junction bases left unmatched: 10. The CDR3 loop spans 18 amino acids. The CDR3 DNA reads TGTGCCAGCTCACCGACCGGGACAGGGGGCTTCGGCAACTATGGCTACACCTTC. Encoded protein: CASSPTGTGGFGNYGYTF.

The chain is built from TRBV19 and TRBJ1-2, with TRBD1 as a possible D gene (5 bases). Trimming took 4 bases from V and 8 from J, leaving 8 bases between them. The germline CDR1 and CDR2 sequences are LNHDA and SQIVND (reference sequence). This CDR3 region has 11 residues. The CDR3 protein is CASSTGMGYTF. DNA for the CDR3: TGTGCCAGTAGTACAGGGATGGGCTACACCTTC.

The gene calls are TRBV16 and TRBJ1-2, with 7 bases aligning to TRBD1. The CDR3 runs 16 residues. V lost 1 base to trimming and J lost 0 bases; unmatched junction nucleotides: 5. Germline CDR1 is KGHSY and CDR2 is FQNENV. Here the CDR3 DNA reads TGTGCCAGCAGCCAATTATGGCAGGGGGCTAACTATGGCTACACCTTC. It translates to CASSQLWQGANYGYTF.

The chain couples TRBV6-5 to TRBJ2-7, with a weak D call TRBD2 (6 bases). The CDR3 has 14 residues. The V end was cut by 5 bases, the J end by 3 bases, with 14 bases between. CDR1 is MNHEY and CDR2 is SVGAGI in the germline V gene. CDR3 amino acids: CASSQPQEGYEQYF. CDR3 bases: TGTGCCAGCAGTCAACCCCAGGAGGGCTACGAGCAGTACTTC.